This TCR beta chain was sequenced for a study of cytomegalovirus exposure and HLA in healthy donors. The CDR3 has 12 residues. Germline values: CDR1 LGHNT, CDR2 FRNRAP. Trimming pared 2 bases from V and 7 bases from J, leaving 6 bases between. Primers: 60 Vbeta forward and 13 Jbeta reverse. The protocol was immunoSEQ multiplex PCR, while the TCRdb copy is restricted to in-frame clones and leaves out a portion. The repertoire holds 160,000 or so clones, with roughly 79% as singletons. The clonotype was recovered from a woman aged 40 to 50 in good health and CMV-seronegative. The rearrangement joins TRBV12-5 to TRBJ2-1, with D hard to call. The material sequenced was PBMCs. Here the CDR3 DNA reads TGTGCTAGTGGTTTGCTAGAGAATGAGCAGTTCTTC. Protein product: CASGLLENEQFF.